What follows are 20 T cell receptor beta chains derived from one specimen sequenced in a study of T cells in Graves' hyperthyroidism and ophthalmopathy. Using RNA transcripts as the source, TCR beta CDR3 regions were amplified. Researchers ran a first-round RT-PCR on the TCR CDR3 using the HTBI primer set. Using its own MiXCR run on the multiplex PCR reads, TCRdb lists one record per CDR3 protein. This table has roughly 520,000 distinct CDR3 sequences, around a quarter appearing once. Sequenced input: blood. These receptors originate from a woman aged 25 to 39 with Graves' ophthalmopathy.

This clonotype occurred a few times. The rearrangement uses TRBV15 and TRBJ1-1; D gene uncertain. Trimming took off 0 bases at V and 3 bases at J, with 11 bases between the two ends. The CDR3 is 15 amino acids. Per germline, CDR1 LNHNV and CDR2 YYDKDF (reference sequence). CDR3 DNA sequence: TGTGCCACCAGCAGAGAGGTGAAGGTCTACACTGAAGCTTTCTTT. It codes for CATSREVKVYTEAFF.

The CDR3 reads CASMRNNSPLHF. For the CDR3, the DNA is TGTGCCAGCATGAGGAATAATTCACCCCTCCACTTT. This chain joins TRBV6-1 and TRBJ1-6, with D uncertain. Germline V gives CDR1 MNHNS, CDR2 SASEGT. The CDR3 runs 12 residues. Trimming cost V 7 bases and J 5 bases, with 6 bases left between them.

As regards this clonotype: The junction and the germline gene differ at one end; a read error may be behind it. The chain carries TRBV5-1 and TRBJ1-6; the D is unclear. The CDR3 contains 14 residues. Germline CDR1 SGHRS, CDR2 YFSETQ. The chain's CDR3 is CTSSLVETDSPLHF. DNA of the CDR3: TGCACCAGCAGCTTGGTTGAGACTGATTCACCCCTCCACTTT.

The chain carries TRBV14 and TRBJ2-7; 9 bases line up with TRBD2. CDR3 length: 16 amino acids. Trimming cost V 0 bases and J 0 bases; bases outside gene matches: 3. From germline, CDR1 is SGHDN and CDR2 FVKESK. The CDR3 is CASSQDLAGVSYEQYF. CDR3 nucleotides: TGTGCCAGCAGCCAAGATTTAGCGGGAGTCTCCTACGAGCAGTACTTC.

V and J are TRBV5-1 and TRBJ2-7, with 12 bases identical to TRBD2. This CDR3 has 14 residues. CDR1 SGHRS and CDR2 YFSETQ come from the germline V gene. V lost 6 bases, J lost 4 bases, and 5 bases stayed unmatched. The CDR3 sequence: CASKRTSGEYEQYF. CDR3 DNA sequence: TGCGCCAGCAAAAGGACTAGCGGGGAATACGAGCAGTACTTC.

This clonotype was found many times. The chain joins TRBV28 to TRBJ1-2; 8 bases align to TRBD1. With V trimmed by 5 bases and J by 0 bases, 2 bases remained unmatched. CDR3 length equals 14 residues. Germline V CDR1 and CDR2: MDHEN, SYDVKM. The chain's CDR3 is CASSRTGTNYGYTF. The CDR3 DNA is TGTGCCAGCAGTAGGACAGGGACTAACTATGGCTACACCTTC.

V and J are TRBV6-2 or TRBV6-3 and TRBJ2-1, with 9 bases identical to TRBD1. V gave up 7 bases and J gave up 2 bases; unmatched junction bases: 3. The CDR3 length is 14 residues. The germline V gene encodes CDR1 MNHEY and CDR2 SVGEGT. CDR3 bases: TGTGCCAGCAATGGACAGGGGCCCTACAATGAGCAGTTCTTC. Its translation: CASNGQGPYNEQFF.

This clonotype was observed at least ten times. The chain combines TRBV6-5 with TRBJ2-7, with 9 bases matching TRBD1. After removal of 0 bases from V and 0 bases from J, the junction contained 3 bases not matched to a gene. Per germline, CDR1 MNHEY and CDR2 SVGAGI. There are 16 residues in the CDR3. Written as DNA, the CDR3 is TGTGCCAGCAGTTACTCGGGACAGGGACTCTCCTACGAGCAGTACTTC. This encodes CASSYSGQGLSYEQYF.

The CDR3 DNA is TGTGCCAGCAGCAATGGGGGGGTTTCGGAGACCCAGTACTTC. Protein: CASSNGGVSETQYF. The V call is TRBV7-9, the J call TRBJ2-5; 7 nucleotides line up with TRBD2. This CDR3 has 14 residues. The V gene's germline CDR1 is SEHNR and CDR2 FQNEAQ (reference sequence). After removal of 5 bases from V and 5 bases from J, the junction contained 8 bases not matched to a gene.

In this sample, this clonotype turned up a few times. The chain uses TRBV6-1 and TRBJ2-7, with TRBD2 as a possible D gene (6 bases). Germline V gives CDR1 MNHNS, CDR2 SASEGT. The V gene lost 10 bases and the J gene lost 1 base, with 17 bases spanning the gap. CDR3 length equals 14 residues. CDR3 in amino acids: CATSPGVSSYEQYF. DNA of the CDR3: TGTGCCACCTCCCCGGGGGTATCTTCCTACGAGCAGTACTTC.

This clonotype was found many times. The CDR3 DNA follows: TGTGCCAGCAGCTCCCGGACAGGCATGAACACTGAAGCTTTCTTT. It translates to CASSSRTGMNTEAFF. The chain joins TRBV7-2 to TRBJ1-1; 7 bases match TRBD1. Per the germline V gene, CDR1 is SGHTA and CDR2 is FQGNSA. The CDR3 is made up of 15 amino acids. With V trimmed by 4 bases and J by 0 bases, 5 bases remained unmatched.

This clonotype appeared a few times. The gene calls are TRBV12-3 or TRBV12-4 and TRBJ2-3; 8 nucleotides align to TRBD1. V trimming: 7 bases; J trimming: 4 bases; junction bases outside the gene matches: 7. The CDR3 has 14 residues. This chain's CDR3 is CASNMLTGADTQYF. For the CDR3, the DNA is TGTGCCAGCAACATGCTGACAGGGGCAGATACGCAGTATTTT.

Details on this clonotype: Given a much more abundant clone one base away, this may be a read error. V is TRBV6-5 and J is TRBJ1-2; D possibly corresponds to TRBD1 (6 bases). Germline assignment: CDR1 MNHEY and CDR2 SVGAGI. The CDR3 spans 14 residues. The DNA for the CDR3 is TGTGCCGGCAGCTACAGGGTGAATGACTATGGCTACACCTTC. Its protein product is CAGSYRVNDYGYTF.

In its sample, this clonotype was seen a few times. The chain couples TRBV19 to TRBJ1-5; no clear D. CDR1 is LNHDA, CDR2 SQIVND, per germline (reference sequence). The ends were cut back, 5 bases at V and 0 bases at J, with 8 bases in the middle. This CDR3 has 14 amino acids. Written as DNA, the CDR3 is TGTGCCAGTAGTTGGACGGATAGCAATCAGCCCCAGCATTTT. This translates into CASSWTDSNQPQHF.

DNA of the CDR3: TGTGCCAGTACGGGGTGGGGTGGCGAGCAGTACTTC. Protein product: CASTGWGGEQYF. This rearrangement joins TRBV25-1 to TRBJ2-7; a weak D match, TRBD2 (5 bases). This CDR3 has 12 amino acids. Germline lookup yields CDR1 MGHDK and CDR2 SYGVNS. V gave up 9 bases and J gave up 6 bases, with 15 bases separating them.

This clonotype appeared many times. The chain links TRBV13 to TRBJ2-3; 7 bases agree with TRBD2. The CDR3 sequence is 13 residues long. CDR1 and CDR2 from the germline V gene are PRHDT and FYEKMQ (reference sequence). V trimming: 5 bases; J trimming: 2 bases; junction bases outside the gene matches: 1. The DNA for the CDR3 is TGTGCCAGCAGCACTAGCGTCACAGATACGCAGTATTTT. Protein: CASSTSVTDTQYF. Complete variable domain (other parts from reference TRBV13 and TRBJ2-3): AAGVIQSPRHLIKEKRETATLKCYPIPRHDTVYWYQQGPGQDPQFLISFYEKMQSDKGSIPDRFSAQQFSDYHSELNMSSLELGDSALYFCASSTSVTDTQYFGPGTRLTVL.

This clonotype was observed a few times. The chain joins TRBV28 to TRBJ1-1; 8 bases align to TRBD1. J gave up 1 base and V 7 bases, and 11 bases lay outside the gene matches. This CDR3 has 16 residues. Germline CDR1 and CDR2: MDHEN and SYDVKM. Here the CDR3 reads CASTSWGDRRNTEAFF. The CDR3 region has the DNA TGTGCCAGCACCTCTTGGGGGGACAGGAGGAACACTGAAGCTTTCTTT.

This clonotype was observed many times. The J gene is TRBJ2-7, the V gene TRBV19; maybe TRBD2 (5 bases). The CDR3 runs to 14 residues. The V gene's germline CDR1 is LNHDA and CDR2 SQIVND (reference sequence). Trimming pared 6 bases from V and 0 bases from J, leaving 12 bases between. The CDR3 DNA reads as TGTGCCAGTAGAGATTCGGGGATCTCCTACGAGCAGTACTTC. Translating gives CASRDSGISYEQYF.

This clonotype was detected many times. The chain couples TRBV12-3 or TRBV12-4 to TRBJ1-1, with D unclear. The CDR3 totals 13 residues. Trimming removed 2 bases from V and 6 bases from J, with 10 bases in between. CDR3 coding DNA: TGTGCCAGCAGTTTAAGGTCAATACCTGAAGCTTTCTTT. This sequence encodes CASSLRSIPEAFF.

In this sample, this clonotype turned up a few times. As the CDR3 is not closed by the conserved phenylalanine or tryptophan, this likely results from a read error. The chain carries TRBV6-1 and TRBJ2-7; D gene uncertain. The germline V and J ends were trimmed by 7 bases and 3 bases, with 16 bases remaining between them. The CDR3 extends over 14 amino acids. Germline V gives CDR1 MNHNS, CDR2 SASEGT. The CDR3 DNA reads TGTGCCAGCAACAATAGGGATGGGAACTACGAGCAGTACTAC. Encoded protein: CASNNRDGNYEQYY.